This T cell receptor (beta chain) was recorded in a study of T cells in Graves' hyperthyroidism and ophthalmopathy. Pregnant or lactating patients were excluded, as were those with uncontrolled infection or other autoimmune disease. The diagnostic basis comprised clinical symptoms, serum thyroxine and TRAb, thyroid ultrasound and orbital computed tomography. Germline CDR1 is MNHEY and CDR2 is SVGAGI. V was pared by 5 bases and J by 2 bases, with 11 bases between. CDR3 length: 14 amino acids. Turning to this clonotype: Its antigen remains unknown.

Study-level findings and limits: In the blood, most expanded thyroid clonotypes above 0.001 appeared as well.

Amplified regions were TCR beta CDR3 sequences from RNA transcripts. HTBI primers were the set used in a first-round RT-PCR of the TCR CDR3. TCRdb reprocessed the multiplex PCR reads with MiXCR, giving one entry per CDR3 protein. The sample yields almost 600,000 distinct CDR3 sequences, around 46% seen once. The sequence was collected from a woman aged 18-35 years with Graves' hyperthyroidism. V gene TRBV6-5 combines with J gene TRBJ2-3; possibly TRBD2 for D (5 bases). Specimen: peripheral blood or thyroid tissue (not recorded which). As DNA, the CDR3 is TGTGCCAGCAGTGAGTCAGCGGCCACAGATACGCAGTATTTT. Its translation is CASSESAATDTQYF.